A single sample is the source of the 30 T cell receptor beta chains below, sequenced in a study of T-cell reconstitution after alpha-beta-depleted transplantation in children. Unique molecular identifiers were used to barcode this TCRbeta library. TCRdb re-analysed the PCR reads in MiXCR, keeping a single row per CDR3 protein. The data contain almost 500,000 distinct CDR3 sequences, about 10% of them singletons. Specimen: PBMCs, collected before TCRalphabeta/CD19-depleted stem cell transplant. Every receptor here comes from a child aged 2 to 15 with inherited bone marrow failure, due to receive a stem cell transplant.

This clonotype occurred many times. The chain is built from TRBV18 and TRBJ2-7; D is unresolved. Germline CDR1 and CDR2: KGHSH and LQKENI. This CDR3 has 13 amino acids. Trimming shortened V by 3 bases and J by 0 bases, and 6 bases separated the two germline ends. The CDR3 is CASSPPISYEQYF. CDR3 coding DNA: TGTGCCAGCTCACCTCCCATCTCCTACGAGCAGTACTTC.

This clonotype was counted at least ten times. V gene TRBV4-2 combines with J gene TRBJ1-2, with D hard to call. CDR1 LGHNA and CDR2 YNFKEQ come from the germline V gene. The CDR3 is made up of 16 amino acids. The V end was cut by 4 bases, the J end by 3 bases, with 18 bases between. The CDR3 here is CASSPPAHTGDYGYTF. CDR3 in DNA: TGTGCCAGCAGCCCCCCAGCCCACACTGGGGACTATGGCTACACCTTC.

This clonotype was detected only a few times. The chain couples TRBV11-2 to TRBJ2-1, with D possibly being TRBD2 (5 bases). V lost 3 bases and J 4 bases, leaving 13 bases between the germline ends. The CDR3 runs to 15 residues. In germline, CDR1 is SGHAT, CDR2 FQNNGV. In DNA, the CDR3 is TGTGCCAGCAGCTTGTCGAGGGTTCCGTACAATGAGCAGTTCTTC. Translated, it gives CASSLSRVPYNEQFF. The entire variable domain, with the rest obtained from reference TRBV11-2 and TRBJ2-1, is as follows: EAGVAQSPRYKIIEKRQSVAFWCNPISGHATLYWYQQILGQGPKLLIQFQNNGVVDDSQLPKDRFSAERLKGVDSTLKIQPAKLEDSAVYLCASSLSRVPYNEQFFGPGTRLTVL.

This clonotype was seen many times. The chain is built from TRBV12-3 or TRBV12-4 and TRBJ2-2; tentative D call: TRBD2 (5 bases). V shed 3 bases and J shed 3 bases, with 11 bases lying between them. There are 15 residues in the CDR3. This CDR3 reads CASSFGWRDTGELFF. DNA for the CDR3: TGTGCCAGCAGTTTTGGGTGGCGGGACACCGGGGAGCTGTTTTTT.

The table lists this clonotype with many counts. This rearrangement joins TRBV20-1 to TRBJ2-1, with 13 positions matching TRBD2. In germline, CDR1 is DFQATT, CDR2 SNEGSKA (reference sequence). The CDR3 spans 15 residues. V was clipped by 5 bases and J by 4 bases; unmatched bases: 5. CDR3 sequence (DNA): TGCAGTGCTGTCTGGACTAGCGGGAGTTACAATGAGCAGTTCTTC. It encodes CSAVWTSGSYNEQFF.

This clonotype was recorded at least ten times. This rearrangement joins TRBV6-5 to TRBJ1-2; D gene unclear. The CDR3 is made up of 15 amino acids. Germline values: CDR1 MNHEY, CDR2 SVGAGI. The germline V and J ends were trimmed by 0 bases and 4 bases, with 12 bases remaining between them. The CDR3 spells CASSYSSASGYGYTF. The CDR3 region has the DNA TGTGCCAGCAGTTACTCGTCAGCCAGTGGCTATGGCTACACCTTC.

This clonotype was detected many times. The V gene is TRBV7-9, the J gene TRBJ2-1; TRBD2 agrees at 7 bases. The junction had 14 bases not matched to a gene; V was cut back by 8 bases and J by 4 bases. The V gene's germline CDR1 is SEHNR and CDR2 FQNEAQ (reference sequence). The CDR3 loop spans 16 amino acids. For the CDR3, the DNA is TGTGCCAGCTCATCTCTGGTGCCTAGCGGATACAATGAGCAGTTCTTC. Amino acid sequence: CASSSLVPSGYNEQFF.

This clonotype was seen a few times. The rearrangement uses TRBV27 and TRBJ2-2, with 9 positions matching TRBD1. Germline V CDR1 and CDR2: MNHEY, SMNVEV (reference sequence). The J segment lost 6 bases and the V segment lost 3 bases, leaving 8 bases of the junction unmatched. The CDR3 totals 16 residues. The CDR3 is CASSFRDRVFSGELFF. The CDR3 bases are TGTGCCAGCAGTTTCCGGGACAGGGTATTTTCCGGGGAGCTGTTTTTT.

In its sample, this clonotype was seen many times. The V gene is TRBV4-2, the J gene TRBJ2-3; D may be TRBD2 (6 bases). Germline V gene lookup returns CDR1 LGHNA and CDR2 YNFKEQ. V lost 0 bases, J lost 5 bases, and 9 bases lay in between. The CDR3 covers 14 residues. CDR3 residues: CASSQEGTEDTQYF. CDR3 bases: TGTGCCAGCAGCCAAGAGGGGACTGAAGATACGCAGTATTTT.

The table lists this clonotype with many counts. The chain recombines TRBV28 with TRBJ2-3; 9 positions match TRBD1. This CDR3 has 15 amino acids. Germline CDR1 and CDR2: MDHEN and SYDVKM. Germline trimming cut 6 bases from V and 4 bases from J; bases unmatched to any gene: 8. As DNA, the CDR3 is TGTGCCAGCAGAACCCCGGGACAGGGACCAGATACGCAGTATTTT. This sequence encodes CASRTPGQGPDTQYF. The complete variable domain, with remaining parts taken from reference TRBV28 and TRBJ2-3, reads DVKVTQSSRYLVKRTGEKVFLECVQDMDHENMFWYRQDPGLGLRLIYFSYDVKMKEKGDIPEGYSVSREKKERFSLILESASTNQTSMYLCASRTPGQGPDTQYFGPGTRLTVL.

This chain connects TRBV19 to TRBJ2-7; no clear D. This CDR3 is 13 amino acids long. V lost 3 bases to trimming and J lost 3 bases, with 9 bases between them. Germline CDR1 and CDR2: LNHDA and SQIVND (reference sequence). The CDR3: CASSIKDGYEQYF. The CDR3 nucleotides read TGTGCCAGTAGTATTAAAGACGGCTACGAGCAGTACTTC.

The sample holds many counts of this clonotype. The V and J genes are TRBV27 and TRBJ2-5; D call uncertain. Germline V lookup: CDR1 MNHEY, CDR2 SMNVEV (reference sequence). This CDR3 has 15 amino acids. V was trimmed by 0 bases and J by 5 bases, leaving 13 bases between them. CDR3 region: CASSLSGRWWETQYF. The CDR3 nucleotides are TGTGCCAGCAGTTTATCGGGCAGGTGGTGGGAGACCCAGTACTTC.

This clonotype was detected ten times or more. V gene TRBV12-3 or TRBV12-4 combines with J gene TRBJ2-3, with 8 bases fitting TRBD1. J was trimmed by 6 bases and V by 3 bases; bases with no gene match: 2. The CDR3 covers 13 residues. CDR3 residues: CASSFRDRDTQYF. The DNA of the CDR3 is TGTGCCAGCAGTTTTAGGGACAGGGATACGCAGTATTTT.

This clonotype occurred many times. The CDR3 DNA sequence: TGCAGCGTTTTTCCAGGGCTTGGTAACTATGGCTACACCTTC. Translated: CSVFPGLGNYGYTF. The V and J genes are TRBV29-1 and TRBJ1-2, with D perhaps matching TRBD1 (5 bases). The germline V gene encodes CDR1 SQVTM and CDR2 ANQGSEA. This CDR3 has 14 residues. Trimming removed 5 bases at V and 1 base at J, with 14 bases between.

This clonotype has only a few counts. The rearrangement joins TRBV5-6 to TRBJ2-5; no firm D call. With 0 bases removed from V and 9 bases from J, the gap between germline ends came to 12 bases. The CDR3 totals 13 residues. Germline V CDR1 and CDR2: SGHDT, YYEEEE. The CDR3 DNA sequence: TGTGCCAGCAGCTTGGGACCCAATAAGGCCCAGTACTTC. Protein sequence: CASSLGPNKAQYF.

V and J are TRBV20-1 and TRBJ1-5; 9 nucleotides match TRBD1. The V segment lost 4 bases and the J segment 1 base; nucleotides outside the gene matches: 2. Germline CDR1 is DFQATT and CDR2 is SNEGSKA (reference sequence). CDR3 length: 14 amino acids. Here the CDR3 reads CSATQGASNQPQHF. The DNA for the CDR3 is TGCAGTGCTACACAGGGGGCGAGCAATCAGCCCCAGCATTTT.

At least ten counts were recorded for this clonotype. This chain joins TRBV11-2 and TRBJ2-1, with 9 bases identical to TRBD2. The germline CDR1 and CDR2 sequences are SGHAT and FQNNGV. Trimming cost V 9 bases and J 9 bases; bases outside gene matches: 6. CDR3 size: 12 residues. The CDR3 loop is CASSGSLVEQFF. The CDR3 DNA is TGTGCCAGTAGCGGGAGTTTGGTTGAGCAGTTCTTC.

The sample holds a few counts of this clonotype. The chain uses TRBV29-1 and TRBJ2-3; 7 bases line up with TRBD1. CDR1 SQVTM and CDR2 ANQGSEA come from the germline V gene. The junction had 16 bases not matched to a gene; V was cut back by 7 bases and J by 9 bases. This CDR3 is built from 14 residues. CDR3 loop: CSAETTGIMGTQYF. Written as DNA, the CDR3 is TGCAGCGCCGAAACGACAGGGATCATGGGGACGCAGTATTTT.

This clonotype was picked up a small number of times. CDR3 coding DNA: TGCGCCAGCAGCCAAGTTCCCCCCCCACAAGAGACCCAGTACTTC. Translation: CASSQVPPPQETQYF. The V gene is TRBV4-1, the J gene TRBJ2-5; D is undetermined. Germline V CDR1 and CDR2: MGHRA, YSYEKL. The CDR3 is 15 amino acids. Between the trimmed V and J ends, which lost 1 base and 2 bases, there was a span of 11 bases.

This clonotype was detected ten times or more. V gene TRBV7-2 combines with J gene TRBJ2-7; 7 bases align to TRBD2. The CDR3 is 15 residues long. V trimming: 3 bases; J trimming: 1 base; junction bases outside the gene matches: 6. Germline values: CDR1 SGHTA, CDR2 FQGNSA. The CDR3 here is CASSFNLAASYEQYF. The CDR3 coding sequence is TGTGCCAGCAGCTTTAACCTAGCGGCGTCCTACGAGCAGTACTTC. Supplemented by reference TRBV7-2 and TRBJ2-7, the full variable domain reads GAGVSQSPSNKVTEKGKDVELRCDPISGHTALYWYRQSLGQGLEFLIYFQGNSAPDKSGLPSDRFSAERTGGSVSTLTIQRTQQEDSAVYLCASSFNLAASYEQYFGPGTRLTVT.

At least ten counts were recorded for this clonotype. This chain connects TRBV9 to TRBJ2-1; D is possibly TRBD2 (6 bases). CDR1 and CDR2 (germline): SGDLS, YYNGEE. The V end was cut by 0 bases, the J end by 9 bases, with 10 bases between. This CDR3 region has 13 residues. The CDR3 reads CASSVAGEGEQFF. The DNA for the CDR3 is TGTGCCAGCAGCGTAGCGGGAGAGGGTGAGCAGTTCTTC. The full variable domain, with the rest looked up from reference TRBV9 and TRBJ2-1, is DSGVTQTPKHLITATGQRVTLRCSPRSGDLSVYWYQQSLDQGLQFLIQYYNGEERAKGNILERFSAQQFPDLHSELNLSSLELGDSALYFCASSVAGEGEQFFGPGTRLTVL.

This chain connects TRBV9 to TRBJ1-1; perhaps TRBD1 as D (6 bases). Germline V lookup: CDR1 SGDLS, CDR2 YYNGEE. The CDR3 runs 17 residues. Trimming cost V 0 bases and J 0 bases, with 15 bases left between them. CDR3 region: CASSVAPQGQLNTEAFF. CDR3 in DNA: TGTGCCAGCAGCGTAGCCCCACAGGGCCAGCTGAACACTGAAGCTTTCTTT.

V gene TRBV12-3 or TRBV12-4 combines with J gene TRBJ2-1; 12 nucleotides line up with TRBD1. J lost 8 bases, V lost 6 bases, and 20 bases had no gene match. The CDR3 has 19 residues. The CDR3 here is CASSPAGTGGKRSLDEQFF. The CDR3 DNA reads as TGTGCCAGCAGCCCAGCCGGGACAGGGGGCAAGCGGTCATTGGATGAGCAGTTCTTC.

The gene calls are TRBV28 and TRBJ1-5; D uncertain. Germline V lookup: CDR1 MDHEN, CDR2 SYDVKM. Trimming pared 4 bases from V and 7 bases from J, leaving 14 bases between. The CDR3 covers 14 residues. CDR3 DNA: TGTGCCAGCAGTTCATGGGTAGGGCGGCAGCCCCAGCATTTT. This encodes CASSSWVGRQPQHF. The complete variable domain, with remaining parts taken from reference TRBV28 and TRBJ1-5, reads DVKVTQSSRYLVKRTGEKVFLECVQDMDHENMFWYRQDPGLGLRLIYFSYDVKMKEKGDIPEGYSVSREKKERFSLILESASTNQTSMYLCASSSWVGRQPQHFGDGTRLSIL.

This clonotype was seen many times. This rearrangement joins TRBV27 to TRBJ1-2, with D unclear. V was shortened by 0 bases and J by 2 bases, with 10 bases between the two germline ends. Per the germline V gene, CDR1 is MNHEY and CDR2 is SMNVEV (reference sequence). The CDR3 is 15 amino acids. CDR3 in DNA: TGTGCCAGCAGTTTATCCTTACAGTCAAACTATGGCTACACCTTC. It encodes CASSLSLQSNYGYTF.

This clonotype has a count of ten or more. The V and J genes are TRBV7-2 and TRBJ2-3; 7 bases agree with TRBD1. V lost 2 bases and J lost 6; bases outside the gene matches: 8. This CDR3 is 15 amino acids long. Looked up from germline, CDR1 is SGHTA and CDR2 is FQGNSA. CDR3 protein: CASSLQQGLGDTQYF. The DNA for the CDR3 is TGTGCCAGCAGCTTACAACAGGGGCTTGGGGATACGCAGTATTTT.

The chain links TRBV19 to TRBJ2-1; D not resolved. Germline V gene lookup returns CDR1 LNHDA and CDR2 SQIVND (reference sequence). This CDR3 has 17 residues. The V end was cut by 4 bases, the J end by 11 bases, with 27 bases between. CDR3 residues: CASSTTTVRPPLGKQFF. The CDR3 DNA sequence: TGTGCCAGTAGTACGACGACTGTACGCCCCCCTCTGGGGAAGCAGTTCTTC.

This chain joins TRBV18 and TRBJ1-1, with D unresolved. The CDR3 loop spans 13 amino acids. Germline assignment: CDR1 KGHSH and CDR2 LQKENI. CDR3 sequence (DNA): TGTGCAGCTGCCGCGGGTATGGACACTGAAGCTTTCTTT. Its protein is CAAAAGMDTEAFF.

This clonotype was seen ten or more times. The genes are TRBV7-9 and TRBJ2-3; the D is unclear. Germline V gives CDR1 SEHNR, CDR2 FQNEAQ (reference sequence). This CDR3 region has 13 residues. V lost 11 bases and J 9 bases, leaving 21 bases between the germline ends. The CDR3 loop reads CALSSQTRRTQYF. In DNA form, the CDR3 reads TGTGCCCTGTCGTCCCAAACAAGGCGAACGCAGTATTTT.

This clonotype has just a few counts. V gene TRBV6-2 or TRBV6-3 combines with J gene TRBJ2-2; D is uncertain. Between the trimmed V and J ends, which lost 8 bases and 1 base, there was a span of 14 bases. The CDR3 has 15 residues. The germline CDR1 and CDR2 sequences are MNHEY and SVGEGT. The CDR3 bases are TGTGCCAGCCGCCGGATAGCCAAGAACACCGGGGAGCTGTTTTTT. Its protein product is CASRRIAKNTGELFF.